This T cell receptor beta chain was captured in a study of OX40 agonist ivuxolimab in advanced cancers. Study background: Patients got intravenous ivuxolimab at 0.01 to 10 mg/kg every 2 weeks. The study, taken as a whole, reports: At 0.1 to 3.0 mg/kg and by week 6, clonal expansion occurred in CD4+ and CD8+ blood T cells. CD8+ T cells (on average) carried more expanded clones than CD4+ T cells.

This CDR3 has 13 residues. Germline CDR1 is SQVTM and CDR2 is ANQGSEA. The V gene lost 8 bases and the J gene lost 3 bases, with 16 bases spanning the gap. Regarding this clone: What it binds is not known.

Measured with immunoSEQ multiplex PCR; TCRdb has only the in-frame clones, and not every one. The sample lists 40,000 to 60,000 clones; 60% to 80% were seen once. The receptor comes from an adult with an advanced solid tumor such as melanoma, head and neck, liver or kidney cancer. The J gene is TRBJ1-2, the V gene TRBV29-1; weak D call: TRBD1 (5 bases). The material was CD4+ or CD8+ T cells sorted from blood, obtained in a trial of the OX40 agonist ivuxolimab. The CDR3 is CSTLHGGDYGYTF. The CDR3 region has the DNA TGCAGCACCCTCCATGGGGGGGACTATGGCTACACCTTC.